This entry lists 28 T cell receptor beta chains sequenced from one sample in a study of blood T cell repertoires in COVID-19. Profiled with immunoSEQ multiplex PCR; TCRdb holds only in-frame clones, not every one. This repertoire shows fewer than 250,000 clones, 86% found once; its top ten account for 0.75% to 0.95%. The sample comprised peripheral blood. The receptors here all came from a woman in her 70s with acute or convalescent COVID-19.

The chain links TRBV29-1 to TRBJ1-1; 7 bases agree with TRBD1. The CDR3 contains 13 residues. V gave up 7 bases and J gave up 6 bases; unmatched junction bases: 11. Per the germline V gene, CDR1 is SQVTM and CDR2 is ANQGSEA. CDR3 in DNA: TGCAGCGCCGAAGGGCAGGGGGTAGCTGAAGCTTTCTTT. It specifies CSAEGQGVAEAFF.

The chain couples TRBV9 to TRBJ1-2, with 8 nucleotides matching TRBD1. The CDR3 is 15 amino acids. V lost 2 bases to trimming and J lost 5 bases; unmatched junction nucleotides: 8. Germline CDR1 and CDR2: SGDLS and YYNGEE. The chain's CDR3 is CASSVAGTGLYGYTF. The CDR3 DNA follows: TGTGCCAGCAGCGTCGCCGGGACAGGACTATATGGCTACACCTTC.

The CDR3 nucleotides read TGTGCCAGCAGTTACTCGATGAGCGTCACCGAGCAGTACTTC. Translating gives CASSYSMSVTEQYF. The chain combines TRBV6-2 or TRBV6-3 with TRBJ2-7; no clear D gene. This CDR3 contains 14 residues. V was clipped by 0 bases and J by 6 bases, with 12 bases between them. Germline V gene lookup returns CDR1 MNHEY and CDR2 SVGEGT.

The chain combines TRBV6-5 with TRBJ2-7; 7 bases agree with TRBD1. The CDR3 is made up of 16 amino acids. The J segment lost 3 bases and the V segment lost 0 bases, leaving 8 bases of the junction unmatched. The germline gives CDR1 MNHEY, CDR2 SVGAGI. The CDR3 nucleotides are TGTGCCAGCAGTTACTCGTCGGCAGGGGGAAACTACGAGCAGTACTTC. It specifies CASSYSSAGGNYEQYF.

The CDR3 DNA reads as TGTGCCACCTCAGCGCAGCTTACCTACGAGCAGTACTTC. It yields the protein CATSAQLTYEQYF. The rearrangement uses TRBV19 and TRBJ2-7; unclear D gene. CDR3 size: 13 residues. Germline V gene sequence: CDR1 LNHDA, CDR2 SQIVND (reference sequence). Trimming pared 10 bases from V and 2 bases from J, leaving 15 bases between.

The rearrangement links TRBV7-2 to TRBJ1-1; tentatively, D is TRBD1 (6 bases). With 9 bases removed from V and 2 bases from J, the gap between germline ends came to 13 bases. CDR3 size: 13 residues. Germline-derived CDR1 and CDR2 are SGHTA and FQGNSA. In DNA form, the CDR3 reads TGTGCCAGTGCGGGGGGGACAAACACTGAAGCTTTCTTT. Protein sequence: CASAGGTNTEAFF.

The V gene is TRBV5-5, the J gene TRBJ1-2; D is ambiguous. The CDR3 sequence is 14 residues long. V dropped 3 bases and J dropped 4 bases, with 13 bases sitting between them. Per the germline V gene, CDR1 is SGHKS and CDR2 is YYEKEE (reference sequence). The CDR3 spells CASSWELKSYGYTF. The DNA for the CDR3 is TGTGCCAGCAGCTGGGAGTTAAAAAGCTATGGCTACACCTTC.

The chain combines TRBV18 with TRBJ2-3, with unresolved D. CDR3 length: 13 residues. The germline CDR1 and CDR2 sequences are KGHSH and LQKENI. V dropped 3 bases and J dropped 0 bases, with 4 bases sitting between them. CDR3 in amino acids: CASSPVSTDTQYF. In nucleotides, the CDR3 is TGTGCCAGCTCACCCGTAAGCACAGATACGCAGTATTTT.

This chain links TRBV11-3 with TRBJ1-1; D is uncertain. This CDR3 is 11 amino acids long. The V end lost 3 bases, the J end lost 11 bases, and 10 bases lay between the germline ends. From germline, CDR1 is SGHNT and CDR2 YENEEA. The CDR3 sequence: CASSLSSGAFF. The CDR3 DNA sequence: TGTGCCAGCAGCTTGAGCAGCGGGGCTTTCTTT.

The chain is built from TRBV11-2 and TRBJ2-7, with D maybe TRBD2 (6 bases). Between the trimmed V and J ends, which lost 4 bases and 0 bases, there was a span of 13 bases. The CDR3 is 15 amino acids. CDR1 and CDR2 (germline): SGHAT, FQNNGV. The CDR3 reads CASSYSGRFSYEQYF. The CDR3 bases are TGTGCCAGCAGCTACAGCGGGCGGTTCTCCTACGAGCAGTACTTC.

The chain employs TRBV15 and TRBJ1-1, with D unresolved. The V gene's germline CDR1 is LNHNV and CDR2 YYDKDF (reference sequence). V lost 0 bases and J lost 11, with 13 bases in between. The CDR3 has 13 amino acids. The CDR3 sequence is CATSREGGAKAFF. CDR3 bases: TGTGCCACCAGCAGAGAGGGAGGCGCCAAGGCTTTCTTT. The complete variable domain, with remaining parts taken from reference TRBV15 and TRBJ1-1, reads DAMVIQNPRYQVTQFGKPVTLSCSQTLNHNVMYWYQQKSSQAPKLLFHYYDKDFNNEADTPDNFQSRRPNTSFCFLDIRSPGLGDTAMYLCATSREGGAKAFFGQGTRLTVV.

The chain employs TRBV19 and TRBJ1-5, with TRBD1 as a possible D gene (5 bases). CDR1 is LNHDA and CDR2 is SQIVND in the germline V gene (reference sequence). The CDR3 runs to 15 residues. V shed 8 bases and J shed 0 bases, with 14 bases lying between them. The CDR3 DNA is TGTGCCAGTCGGACGGGGGGGTATAGCAATCAGCCCCAGCATTTT. Translating it yields CASRTGGYSNQPQHF.

The chain carries TRBV19 and TRBJ1-6; D is unclear. Trimming removed 5 bases at V and 5 bases at J, with 10 bases between. CDR3 length: 14 residues. The germline gives CDR1 LNHDA, CDR2 SQIVND (reference sequence). Written as DNA, the CDR3 is TGTGCCAGTAGTCATCCGGAGAATAATTCACCCCTCCACTTT. Translating gives CASSHPENNSPLHF.

The rearrangement links TRBV7-3 to TRBJ2-3; D not resolved. There are 14 residues in the CDR3. V gave up 3 bases and J gave up 2 bases, with 9 bases separating them. In germline, CDR1 is SGHTA, CDR2 FQGTGA. Written as DNA, the CDR3 is TGTGCCAGCAGCTTGACGGGTAACACAGATACGCAGTATTTT. It encodes CASSLTGNTDTQYF.

This chain uses TRBV19 with TRBJ2-7; D possibly corresponds to TRBD2 (6 bases). The germline gives CDR1 LNHDA, CDR2 SQIVND (reference sequence). The V end lost 3 bases, the J end lost 3 bases, and 15 bases lay between the germline ends. The CDR3 loop spans 15 amino acids. CDR3 DNA: TGTGCCAGTAGTATGGGCGCGGGAAAAGGCTACGAGCAGTACTTC. Protein sequence: CASSMGAGKGYEQYF.

The J gene is TRBJ2-3, the V gene TRBV10-1; TRBD2 matches at 9 bases. Germline trimming cut 0 bases from V and 4 bases from J; bases unmatched to any gene: 2. This CDR3 region has 15 residues. CDR1 and CDR2 from the germline V gene are WNHNN and SYGVQD (reference sequence). CDR3 nucleotide sequence: TGCGCCAGCAGTGAGTCGGGACTAGCTCCAGATACGCAGTATTTT. Encoded protein: CASSESGLAPDTQYF.

The chain joins TRBV5-6 to TRBJ1-2, with a tentative D call TRBD1 (5 bases). CDR3 size: 15 residues. Deletions cut 4 bases from V and 0 bases from J, with 13 bases between. CDR1 and CDR2 (germline): SGHDT, YYEEEE. The CDR3 DNA reads TGTGCCAGCAGCACCGCAGGGCGAGCTAACTATGGCTACACCTTC. It encodes CASSTAGRANYGYTF.

V and J are TRBV28 and TRBJ2-3; TRBD2 is a possible D gene (5 bases). The CDR3 totals 14 residues. CDR1 and CDR2 (germline): MDHEN, SYDVKM. Trimming left V 2 bases short and J 2 bases short, with 8 bases between. CDR3 sequence: CASSLSGFTDTQYF. DNA for the CDR3: TGTGCCAGCAGTTTAAGCGGTTTCACAGATACGCAGTATTTT.

The chain couples TRBV6-5 to TRBJ2-2; no definite D call. The CDR3 spans 13 residues. CDR1 is MNHEY, CDR2 SVGAGI, per germline. V lost 11 bases and J lost 5, with 15 bases in between. CDR3 in DNA: TGTGCCTCTGCCCTTCGTCTAACCGGGGAGCTGTTTTTT. Residues: CASALRLTGELFF.

This chain uses TRBV27 with TRBJ1-1; D is uncertain. The germline V and J ends were trimmed by 5 bases and 1 base, with 11 bases remaining between them. Looked up from germline, CDR1 is MNHEY and CDR2 is SMNVEV (reference sequence). There are 14 residues in the CDR3. The DNA for the CDR3 is TGTGCCAGCAGTCTCCGGGTTCAGAACACTGAAGCTTTCTTT. This sequence encodes CASSLRVQNTEAFF.

The chain recombines TRBV27 with TRBJ1-1; 8 positions match TRBD1. CDR1 and CDR2 (germline): MNHEY, SMNVEV (reference sequence). After removal of 3 bases from V and 0 bases from J, the junction contained 3 bases not matched to a gene. This CDR3 has 15 residues. CDR3 in amino acids: CASSFRGRVNTEAFF. The CDR3, as DNA: TGTGCCAGCAGTTTCAGGGGGCGGGTGAACACTGAAGCTTTCTTT.

The sample holds a few counts of this clone. A read error may produce the germline difference seen at one junction end. This chain uses TRBV7-7 with TRBJ2-5; D might be TRBD2 (5 bases). Germline CDR1 is SSHAT and CDR2 is FNYEAQ (reference sequence). This CDR3 spans 15 amino acids. The CDR3 here is CASSLALGRRETQYF. The DNA for the CDR3 is TGTGCTAGCAGCTTAGCGTTGGGTCGGAGGGAGACCCAGTACTTC.

V gene TRBV12-3 or TRBV12-4 combines with J gene TRBJ1-6; no reliable D call. Deletions cut 3 bases from V and 10 bases from J, with 7 bases between. CDR3 length: 12 amino acids. Here the CDR3 reads CASSFPGSPLHF. The CDR3 DNA reads TGTGCCAGCAGTTTTCCAGGCTCACCCCTCCACTTT.

This clone has just a few counts. This sequence joins TRBV7-2 and TRBJ2-7, with TRBD2 identical over 7 bases. Germline assignment: CDR1 SGHTA and CDR2 FQGNSA. The junction had 4 bases not matched to a gene; V was cut back by 0 bases and J by 2 bases. The CDR3 contains 15 residues. The CDR3 DNA reads as TGTGCCAGCAGCTTAGCCCACGGACTAGCCTACGAGCAGTACTTC. Protein: CASSLAHGLAYEQYF.

The chain recombines TRBV24-1 with TRBJ2-1; TRBD1 agrees at 10 bases. The CDR3 consists of 14 residues. Germline V gene data show CDR1 as KGHDR and CDR2 as SFDVKD. With V trimmed by 4 bases and J by 6 bases, 2 bases remained unmatched. The CDR3 DNA sequence: TGTGCCACCAGTGAGAGGACAGGGGGCAATGAGCAGTTCTTC. This codes for CATSERTGGNEQFF.

This sequence joins TRBV6-5 and TRBJ2-7; 8 bases fit TRBD1. Germline V gene data show CDR1 as MNHEY and CDR2 as SVGAGI. The CDR3 spans 12 residues. CDR3 in amino acids: CALRRGLNEQYF. CDR3 DNA sequence: TGTGCACTCCGCAGGGGGCTAAACGAGCAGTACTTC.

The chain carries TRBV2 and TRBJ2-2; D may be TRBD1 (6 bases). V lost 9 bases and J lost 4, with 12 bases in between. The CDR3 is made up of 13 amino acids. Germline V gives CDR1 SNHLY, CDR2 FYNNEI. The CDR3 sequence: CASMLGGTGELFF. For the CDR3, the DNA is TGTGCCAGTATGCTAGGGGGCACCGGGGAGCTGTTTTTT.

J is TRBJ1-2 and V is TRBV6-1, with D perhaps TRBD1 (5 bases). Trimming stripped 5 bases from V and 4 bases from J, with 8 bases between. The CDR3 is 12 amino acids. Germline CDR1 and CDR2: MNHNS and SASEGT. In DNA form, the CDR3 reads TGTGCCAGCAGTCAAGACAGCTATGGCTACACCTTC. This gives the protein CASSQDSYGYTF.